The 19 T cell receptor beta chains below were found in one sample sequenced in a study of blood T cell repertoires in COVID-19. Sequenced by immunoSEQ multiplex PCR; TCRdb stores in-frame clones only, minus some. The sample has some 410,000 clones; roughly 90% are singletons. Input material: PBMCs or T cells enriched from blood (not recorded which). The receptors were gathered from a woman in her twenties or thirties with acute COVID-19.

The chain is built from TRBV24-1 and TRBJ2-2; 9 bases agree with TRBD1. Germline loops: CDR1 KGHDR, CDR2 SFDVKD. With 10 bases clipped from V and 4 bases from J, the junction kept 15 bases outside the gene matches. This CDR3 contains 17 residues. The CDR3 nucleotides read TGTGCCACTTCACCTGGGGGGGACAGGGCATTCACCGGGGAGCTGTTTTTT. This sequence encodes CATSPGGDRAFTGELFF.

This rearrangement joins TRBV13 to TRBJ2-1, with TRBD1 matching 11 bases. The junction had 6 bases not matched to a gene; V was cut back by 10 bases and J by 7 bases. Germline loops: CDR1 PRHDT, CDR2 FYEKMQ (reference sequence). The CDR3 covers 13 residues. CDR3 protein: CATGTGGRNEQFF. In DNA form, the CDR3 reads TGTGCCACCGGGACAGGGGGTAGGAATGAGCAGTTCTTC. Full variable domain (rest looked up from reference TRBV13 and TRBJ2-1): AAGVIQSPRHLIKEKRETATLKCYPIPRHDTVYWYQQGPGQDPQFLISFYEKMQSDKGSIPDRFSAQQFSDYHSELNMSSLELGDSALYFCATGTGGRNEQFFGPGTRLTVL.

The chain has TRBV9 and TRBJ2-2; 9 nucleotides align to TRBD1. The V and J ends lost 0 bases and 3 bases, in that order; junction bases with no gene match: 3. Germline loops: CDR1 SGDLS, CDR2 YYNGEE. The CDR3 loop spans 16 amino acids. The CDR3 protein is CASSVVGQGDTGELFF. The CDR3 DNA is TGTGCCAGCAGCGTAGTGGGACAGGGCGACACCGGGGAGCTGTTTTTT.

This clone has a single count. The J gene is TRBJ2-1, the V gene TRBV10-2; 8 nucleotides line up with TRBD2. Trimming took 8 bases from V and 1 from J; bases not matched to a gene: 13. In germline, CDR1 is WSHSY, CDR2 SAAADI. The CDR3 is made up of 17 amino acids. The DNA for the CDR3 is TGCGCCAGCGAACGGCGATTCGGGGGGGCGTCCTACAATGAGCAGTTCTTC. It specifies CASERRFGGASYNEQFF.

The rearrangement links TRBV29-1 to TRBJ2-2, with D possibly TRBD1 on 6 matching bases. The V gene's germline CDR1 is SQVTM and CDR2 ANQGSEA. Trimming removed 3 bases from V and 4 bases from J, with 9 bases in between. This CDR3 has 13 residues. The CDR3 DNA follows: TGCAGCGTTGACAGGGGACGCACCGGGGAGCTGTTTTTT. Amino acid sequence: CSVDRGRTGELFF.

This clone has just one count. The chain carries TRBV4-3 and TRBJ1-4; TRBD1 aligns across 7 bases. The CDR3 has 18 residues. With V trimmed by 1 base and J by 0 bases, 8 bases remained unmatched. Germline V lookup: CDR1 LGHNA, CDR2 YSLEER. CDR3 protein: CASSQGDSSDPTNEKLFF. As DNA, the CDR3 is TGCGCCAGCAGCCAAGGGGACAGTTCGGATCCAACTAATGAAAAACTGTTTTTT.

J is TRBJ2-7 and V is TRBV18; tentatively, D is TRBD2 (7 bases). CDR3 length: 18 residues. The V gene's germline CDR1 is KGHSH and CDR2 LQKENI. Trimming took 6 bases from V and 3 from J, leaving 27 bases between them. The CDR3 reads CASSRTDPWGGGHYEQYF. CDR3 coding DNA: TGTGCCAGCTCCCGGACAGACCCCTGGGGCGGGGGACACTACGAGCAGTACTTC.

The chain is built from TRBV5-5 and TRBJ1-3; no clear D gene. This CDR3 has 15 amino acids. Trimming cost V 4 bases and J 0 bases, with 11 bases left between them. Germline CDR1 is SGHKS and CDR2 is YYEKEE (reference sequence). The CDR3: CASSPQISSGNTIYF. DNA of the CDR3: TGTGCCAGCAGCCCTCAGATCAGCTCTGGAAACACCATATATTTT.

The chain couples TRBV4-1 to TRBJ2-1; 7 bases map to TRBD2. CDR1 is MGHRA, CDR2 YSYEKL, per germline. V shed 0 bases and J 8 bases; nucleotides not matched to a gene: 13. CDR3 length: 17 residues. The CDR3 DNA reads as TGCGCCAGCAGCCAAGATTTGGCTAGCGGAGAACAGGATGAGCAGTTCTTC. It codes for CASSQDLASGEQDEQFF.

This chain connects TRBV27 to TRBJ2-5, with 13 bases fitting TRBD2. Germline CDR1 MNHEY, CDR2 SMNVEV (reference sequence). With 2 bases clipped from V and 5 bases from J, the junction kept 2 bases outside the gene matches. CDR3 length: 15 amino acids. Here the CDR3 DNA reads TGTGCCAGCAGTTTAGGACTAGCGGGGGACGAGACCCAGTACTTC. Its protein product is CASSLGLAGDETQYF.

This chain links TRBV19 with TRBJ2-3, with 10 bases matching TRBD2. The germline gives CDR1 LNHDA, CDR2 SQIVND (reference sequence). This CDR3 has 14 residues. With 7 bases clipped from V and 1 base from J, the junction kept 2 bases outside the gene matches. Written as DNA, the CDR3 is TGTGCCAGTAAGCGGGGGGGTGGCACAGATACGCAGTATTTT. Translation gives CASKRGGGTDTQYF.

Here the CDR3 DNA reads TGCAGCGCCCGTCAAGGGGCGGCCTACGAGCAGTACTTC. Protein sequence: CSARQGAAYEQYF. The chain joins TRBV29-1 to TRBJ2-7, with D tentatively TRBD1 (5 bases). Germline assignment: CDR1 SQVTM and CDR2 ANQGSEA. Trimming stripped 7 bases from V and 2 bases from J, with 15 bases between. The CDR3 contains 13 residues.

The gene calls are TRBV30 and TRBJ1-1, with D perhaps TRBD1 (6 bases). V was clipped by 7 bases and J by 4 bases, with 16 bases between them. The germline V gene has CDR1 GTSNPN and CDR2 SVGIG (reference sequence). The CDR3 length is 13 residues. The CDR3 sequence: CASQGQPGTEAFF. The CDR3 DNA is TGTGCCTCCCAGGGGCAGCCTGGCACTGAAGCTTTCTTT.

The chain links TRBV4-1 to TRBJ2-3, with 11 positions matching TRBD1. Germline V gives CDR1 MGHRA, CDR2 YSYEKL. Trimming took 4 bases from V and 6 from J; bases not matched to a gene: 9. This CDR3 has 16 residues. For the CDR3, the DNA is TGCGCCAGCAGCCCGTTCCCCGGGACAGGGGGGGATACGCAGTATTTT. Protein sequence: CASSPFPGTGGDTQYF.

The V call is TRBV27, the J call TRBJ2-3; D is perhaps TRBD1 (5 bases). Looked up from germline, CDR1 is MNHEY and CDR2 is SMNVEV (reference sequence). The V end lost 3 bases, the J end lost 5 bases, and 9 bases lay between the germline ends. The CDR3 consists of 13 residues. This chain's CDR3 is CASSFLRGDTQYF. The CDR3 region has the DNA TGTGCCAGCAGTTTCCTAAGGGGAGATACGCAGTATTTT.

The chain carries TRBV10-1 and TRBJ2-5, with a weak D call TRBD2 (6 bases). Germline lookup yields CDR1 WNHNN and CDR2 SYGVQD (reference sequence). The V and J ends lost 9 bases and 4 bases respectively, with 15 bases between them. The CDR3 spans 13 residues. The CDR3 coding sequence is TGCGCCAGGACGGCGCGGGGTGGAGAGACCCAGTACTTC. It translates to CARTARGGETQYF.

V is TRBV7-2 and J is TRBJ2-1, with 10 bases aligning to TRBD2. The V segment lost 1 base and the J segment 8 bases; nucleotides outside the gene matches: 14. CDR3 length: 18 residues. Germline V gene lookup returns CDR1 SGHTA and CDR2 FQGNSA. As DNA, the CDR3 is TGTGCCAGCAGCTTAGTCCCCTGGGGGAGCGGGGGGGCCGATGAGCAGTTCTTC. This gives the protein CASSLVPWGSGGADEQFF.

The CDR3 sequence is CASTRGGARSGNTIYF. The CDR3 region has the DNA TGCGCCAGCACCCGGGGGGGGGCCCGGTCTGGAAACACCATATATTTT. The chain carries TRBV5-1 and TRBJ1-3; possible D gene TRBD1, 6 bases. The CDR3 contains 16 residues. The germline V gene has CDR1 SGHRS and CDR2 YFSETQ. The V and J ends lost 6 bases and 1 base respectively, with 17 bases between them.

J is TRBJ1-2 and V is TRBV25-1; TRBD1 is a possible D gene (5 bases). V gave up 2 bases and J gave up 5 bases, with 21 bases separating them. The CDR3 sequence is 17 residues long. The germline gives CDR1 MGHDK, CDR2 SYGVNS. The chain's CDR3 is CASSEGGGLGGVYGYTF. The CDR3 DNA is TGTGCCAGCAGTGAAGGGGGAGGCCTCGGCGGAGTGTATGGCTACACCTTC.